This T cell receptor (beta chain) is drawn from a study of blood T cell repertoires in COVID-19. Whole-study context: From the United States, Italy and Spain came samples of acute and convalescent COVID-19.

This CDR3 comprises 14 residues. Germline values: CDR1 LNHDA, CDR2 SQIVND (reference sequence). The V gene end was trimmed by 4 bases and the J gene end by 3 bases; junction bases not matched to a gene: 6. Per the original methods: Nucleated cell counts were estimated from reference gene primer amplification. Using immunoSEQ multiplex PCR, the repertoire was profiled, and TCRdb retains in-frame clones only, with some absent. The DNA gave D and trimming, while V, J and clone size come from that table. The sample yields 350,000 or so clones, about 87% seen once. This chain links TRBV19 with TRBJ2-7; 7 nucleotides line up with TRBD1. The material sequenced was peripheral blood. The clonotype was recovered from a woman aged 25 to 45 with COVID-19, enrolled during active disease. CDR3 protein: CASSNDRVGYEQYF. Written as DNA, the CDR3 is TGTGCCAGTAGTAATGACAGGGTCGGCTACGAGCAGTACTTC.